The 17 T cell receptor beta chains in this list originate from one sample, sequenced in a study of T-cell reconstitution after alpha-beta-depleted transplantation in children. Researchers prepared the TCRbeta library using unique molecular identifiers, the study reports. TCRdb passed the PCR reads through MiXCR, listing each CDR3 protein once. This sample has about 270,000 distinct CDR3 sequences, with 9.9% found just once. The material sequenced was PBMCs from the stem cell graft donor, taken from the stem cell graft. The origin of the receptors is a human donor who donated a stem cell graft to a child with SCID.

This clonotype was seen more than once but under ten times. This rearrangement joins TRBV12-3 or TRBV12-4 to TRBJ1-5; 9 bases match TRBD1. This CDR3 has 17 amino acids. J was trimmed by 1 base and V by 6 bases; bases with no gene match: 10. CDR3 nucleotides: TGTGCCAGCAGGAGAAGTACAGGGGGCTTAAGCAATCAGCCCCAGCATTTT. As protein: CASRRSTGGLSNQPQHF.

The chain links TRBV12-3 or TRBV12-4 to TRBJ1-6, with D uncertain. The CDR3 covers 13 residues. Trimming cost V 5 bases and J 7 bases, with 9 bases left between them. CDR3 loop: CASSKGGNSPLHF. The CDR3 region has the DNA TGTGCCAGCAGTAAGGGCGGGAATTCACCCCTCCACTTT.

The V gene is TRBV20-1, the J gene TRBJ1-3; possible D gene TRBD1, 5 bases. Trimming cost V 6 bases and J 4 bases, with 10 bases left between them. This CDR3 is built from 12 residues. Germline-derived CDR1 and CDR2 are DFQATT and SNEGSKA (reference sequence). The CDR3 is CSARDLGNTIYF. The DNA for the CDR3 is TGCAGTGCGAGGGACCTGGGAAACACCATATATTTT.

This clonotype was counted between two and nine times. This rearrangement joins TRBV7-6 to TRBJ2-3; D is possibly TRBD2 (6 bases). The CDR3 extends over 18 amino acids. Germline CDR1 and CDR2: SGHVS and FNYEAQ. Trimming removed 2 bases from V and 1 base from J, with 19 bases in between. The CDR3 nucleotides are TGTGCCAGCAGCTTACCTGCTTACCGGGAGAGTGGCACAGATACGCAGTATTTT. Its protein is CASSLPAYRESGTDTQYF. Filled out from reference TRBV7-6 and TRBJ2-3, the complete variable domain reads GAGVSQSPRYKVTKRGQDVALRCDPISGHVSLYWYRQALGQGPEFLTYFNYEAQQDKSGLPNDRFSAERPEGSISTLTIQRTEQRDSAMYRCASSLPAYRESGTDTQYFGPGTRLTVL.

The sample holds many counts of this clonotype. V and J are TRBV7-8 and TRBJ1-1, with D possibly TRBD1 on 5 matching bases. The CDR3 contains 14 residues. From germline, CDR1 is SGHVS and CDR2 FQNEAQ. Deletions cut 8 bases from V and 1 base from J, with 14 bases between. The chain's CDR3 is CASSDARGNTEAFF. CDR3 nucleotides: TGTGCCAGCTCTGACGCGAGGGGGAACACTGAAGCTTTCTTT.

The V call is TRBV9, the J call TRBJ2-5, with D perhaps TRBD2 (6 bases). Germline lookup yields CDR1 SGDLS and CDR2 YYNGEE. The CDR3 spans 15 residues. V shed 3 bases and J shed 2 bases, with 14 bases lying between them. CDR3 coding DNA: TGTGCCAGCAGCGGCGGGACGTTGGGACAAGAGACCCAGTACTTC. It translates to CASSGGTLGQETQYF. The full variable domain, with the rest looked up from reference TRBV9 and TRBJ2-5, is DSGVTQTPKHLITATGQRVTLRCSPRSGDLSVYWYQQSLDQGLQFLIQYYNGEERAKGNILERFSAQQFPDLHSELNLSSLELGDSALYFCASSGGTLGQETQYFGPGTRLLVL.

This clonotype showed up just a few times. This chain joins TRBV9 and TRBJ2-2; TRBD1 is a possible D gene (5 bases). The V gene lost 1 base and the J gene lost 0 bases, with 19 bases spanning the gap. Germline loops: CDR1 SGDLS, CDR2 YYNGEE. The CDR3 is 19 amino acids. CDR3 region: CASSVPGRASHANTGELFF. In DNA form, the CDR3 reads TGTGCCAGCAGCGTACCCGGCAGGGCAAGCCACGCGAACACCGGGGAGCTGTTTTTT.

This clonotype was recorded only once. The V and J genes are TRBV18 and TRBJ2-1; 10 positions match TRBD1. This CDR3 has 15 amino acids. Germline CDR1 reads KGHSH; CDR2 reads LQKENI. V shed 3 bases, J shed 10 bases, and the junction held 9 bases outside the gene matches. CDR3 residues: CASSPRGTGEGEQFF. In DNA, the CDR3 is TGTGCCAGCTCACCCCGCGGGACAGGGGAAGGAGAGCAGTTCTTC.

Ten or more counts support this clonotype. The chain employs TRBV10-3 and TRBJ2-7; maybe TRBD1 (5 bases). CDR1 ENHRY and CDR2 SYGVKD come from the germline V gene. V lost 5 bases, J lost 2 bases, and 10 bases lay in between. The CDR3 runs 13 residues. The CDR3: CAISPSTAYEQYF. DNA for the CDR3: TGTGCCATCAGTCCGTCGACAGCCTACGAGCAGTACTTC.

V and J are TRBV11-2 and TRBJ2-7; D may be TRBD2 (6 bases). Trimming took 1 base from V and 1 from J, leaving 11 bases between them. This CDR3 is 15 amino acids long. CDR1 and CDR2 from the germline V gene are SGHAT and FQNNGV. Here the CDR3 DNA reads TGTGCCAGCAGCTTAGGCGGGATTCCATCCTACGAGCAGTACTTC. Its translation is CASSLGGIPSYEQYF.

The rearrangement uses TRBV4-2 and TRBJ1-1; tentatively, D is TRBD1 (6 bases). Germline V gene sequence: CDR1 LGHNA, CDR2 YNFKEQ. CDR3 length: 13 amino acids. V was cut by 1 base and J by 7 bases, with 10 bases left in between. The CDR3 bases are TGTGCCAGCAGCCAAGGAGGGGGTATTGAAGCTTTCTTT. This gives the protein CASSQGGGIEAFF.

Remarks on this clonotype: A much larger clone is a single base away; this may be a read error. The rearrangement joins TRBV9 to TRBJ2-3; TRBD2 matches 7 bases. The CDR3 loop spans 16 amino acids. In germline, CDR1 is SGDLS, CDR2 YYNGEE. The DNA of the CDR3 is TGTGCCAGCAGCCCCAGTGGGGGGGACCCCACAGATACGAAGTATTTT. This gives the protein CASSPSGGDPTDTKYF.

With respect to this clonotype: A single base separates this from a much larger clone, so it may be a read error. The CDR3 spells CSAVGQLGMAVELFF. The CDR3 bases are TGCAGTGCCGTGGGCCAGTTGGGGATGGCCGTGGAGCTGTTTTTT. This chain uses TRBV20-1 with TRBJ2-2; no reliable D call. The CDR3 contains 15 residues. Germline V CDR1 and CDR2: DFQATT, SNEGSKA (reference sequence). V lost 6 bases and J lost 10, with 24 bases in between.

This clonotype appeared many times. For the CDR3, the DNA is TGCGCCAGCAGCTTGGCACGCGGCTACAATGAGCAGTTCTTC. This sequence encodes CASSLARGYNEQFF. This chain joins TRBV5-1 and TRBJ2-1; no definite D call. V dropped 0 bases and J dropped 3 bases, with 7 bases sitting between them. Germline values: CDR1 SGHRS, CDR2 YFSETQ. The length of the CDR3 is 14 residues. Using reference TRBV5-1 and TRBJ2-1 for the parts outside the CDR3, the full variable domain is KAGVTQTPRYLIKTRGQQVTLSCSPISGHRSVSWYQQTPGQGLQFLFEYFSETQRNKGNFPGRFSGRQFSNSRSEMNVSTLELGDSALYLCASSLARGYNEQFFGPGTRLTVL.

This clonotype was detected a few times. The chain joins TRBV7-9 to TRBJ1-2; 9 nucleotides line up with TRBD1. This CDR3 spans 15 amino acids. Trimming removed 3 bases from V and 8 bases from J; junction bases left unmatched: 10. Germline-derived CDR1 and CDR2 are SEHNR and FQNEAQ (reference sequence). CDR3: CASSLGPGQGRGYTF. The CDR3 DNA reads as TGTGCCAGCAGCTTGGGGCCGGGACAGGGTCGCGGCTACACCTTC.

This chain uses TRBV5-1 with TRBJ2-1; the D gene could be TRBD1 or TRBD2 (5 bases each). Germline V gene data show CDR1 as SGHRS and CDR2 as YFSETQ. The length of the CDR3 is 15 residues. With 6 bases removed from V and 0 bases from J, the gap between germline ends came to 13 bases. CDR3 in amino acids: CASNSGGRSYNEQFF. The CDR3 coding sequence is TGCGCCAGCAACTCTGGGGGTCGCTCCTACAATGAGCAGTTCTTC.

The table lists this clonotype with a few counts. The genes are TRBV12-3 or TRBV12-4 and TRBJ2-1, with D perhaps matching TRBD2 (5 bases). This CDR3 is 16 amino acids long. The V end lost 5 bases, the J end lost 1 base, and 15 bases lay between the germline ends. Here the CDR3 reads CASSPPHPGSYNEQFF. Here the CDR3 DNA reads TGTGCCAGCAGTCCCCCCCACCCGGGGTCCTACAATGAGCAGTTCTTC.